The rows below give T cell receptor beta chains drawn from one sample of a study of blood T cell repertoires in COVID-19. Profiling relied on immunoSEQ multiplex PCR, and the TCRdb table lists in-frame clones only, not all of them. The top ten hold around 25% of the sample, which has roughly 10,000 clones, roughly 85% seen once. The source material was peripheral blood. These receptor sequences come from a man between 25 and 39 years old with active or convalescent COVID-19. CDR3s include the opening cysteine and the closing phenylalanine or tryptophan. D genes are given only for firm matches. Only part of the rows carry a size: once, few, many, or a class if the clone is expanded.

TGTGCCAGCAGCTTAGCTCGACTAGCGGGGTCCCGCGCCTACAATGAGCAGTTCTTC,CASSLARLAGSRAYNEQFF,-,TRBD2,TRBJ2-1,TRBV7-8
TGTGCCAGCAGCCTCAGCTGGACAGGGGGCTACGAGCAGTACTTC,CASSLSWTGGYEQYF,-,TRBD1,TRBJ2-7,TRBV3-1/TRBV3-2
TGTGCCACCAGCAGCGCCGCTTTGGGACAGCTGAACACTGAAGCTTTCTTT,CATSSAALGQLNTEAFF,few,TRBD1,TRBJ1-1,TRBV15
TGTGCCACCCGACTGCTAGCGGGGGGGCTCTACGAGCAGTACTTC,CATRLLAGGLYEQYF,-,TRBD2,TRBJ2-7,TRBV27
TGTGCCAGCAGTCCGACTCCAGATACGCAGTATTTT,CASSPTPDTQYF,-,-,TRBJ2-3,TRBV2
TGCGCCAGCAGCTCCGACCCGGGGACTGCAGAGTGGACCCAGTACTTC,CASSSDPGTAEWTQYF,-,-,TRBJ2-5,TRBV5-1
TGTGCCAGCAGCCCGTCCCGGGACAGGGATAATGAAAAACTGTTTTTT,CASSPSRDRDNEKLFF,-,TRBD1,TRBJ1-4,TRBV14
TGTGCCAGCTCCCCCCGAGATACGCAGTATTTT,CASSPRDTQYF,-,-,TRBJ2-3,TRBV2
TGCGCCAGCAGCTGGCGGACAGGGTCGGACACTGAAGCTTTCTTT,CASSWRTGSDTEAFF,-,TRBD1,TRBJ1-1,TRBV5-1
TGTGCCAGCAGCCCGGAGGGTAGCACAGATACGCAGTATTTT,CASSPEGSTDTQYF,-,-,TRBJ2-3,TRBV7-3
TGTGCCAGCAGTGGGGTGATACAGGGGGATAGCCAAGAGACCCAGTACTTC,CASSGVIQGDSQETQYF,-,TRBD1,TRBJ2-5,TRBV2
TGTGCCAGCAGTTCCGGGACAGGCTACACCTTC,CASSSGTGYTF,-,-,TRBJ1-2,TRBV28
TGCGCCAGCAGCAGGGGACTAGCGGGGGATTTGACGCAGTTCTTC,CASSRGLAGDLTQFF,-,TRBD2,TRBJ2-1,TRBV5-1
TGTGCCAGCAGTCAACAGAACACCGGGGAGCTGTTTTTT,CASSQQNTGELFF,-,-,TRBJ2-2,TRBV2
TGTGCCAGCAGCAACACCCCTGGGACAGGGGTTTTGGCCGGGGAGCTGTTTTTT,CASSNTPGTGVLAGELFF,-,TRBD1,TRBJ2-2,TRBV3-1/TRBV3-2
TGTGCCAGCAGCTTCACGGGAGTGAACACTGAAGCTTTCTTT,CASSFTGVNTEAFF,-,-,TRBJ1-1,TRBV5-5
TGTGCCATCTCCCGGACAGGGACTAATGAAAAACTGTTTTTT,CAISRTGTNEKLFF,-,TRBD1,TRBJ1-4,TRBV6-1
TGTGCCAGCAGCCCCTACCGGGGGGGGATTACAGATACGCAGTATTTT,CASSPYRGGITDTQYF,-,TRBD2,TRBJ2-3,TRBV14
TGTGCCAGCAGCTTACTTTATAATTCACCCCTCCACTTT,CASSLLYNSPLHF,-,-,TRBJ1-6,TRBV7-2
TGTGCCTGGAGTGAGGGGGACAATGAGCAGTTCTTC,CAWSEGDNEQFF,-,-,TRBJ2-1,TRBV30
TGTGCCAGCAGCCAGGAGACAGGGACCACTGAAGCTTTCTTT,CASSQETGTTEAFF,-,TRBD1,TRBJ1-1,TRBV4-2
TGTGCCAGCAGCTTGGTGGGGACTCTTGGGGATCAGCCCCAGCATTTT,CASSLVGTLGDQPQHF,-,-,TRBJ1-5,TRBV5-5
TGTGCCAGCTCACCACAGGGGCTGAACACTGAAGCTTTCTTT,CASSPQGLNTEAFF,-,-,TRBJ1-1,TRBV18
TGTGCCAGCAGTTTAAATAGCCCCTATGGCTACACCTTC,CASSLNSPYGYTF,-,-,TRBJ1-2,TRBV12-3/TRBV12-4
TGTGCCAGCAGCCGGACAGGTAATCAGCCCCAGCATTTT,CASSRTGNQPQHF,-,TRBD1,TRBJ1-5,TRBV6-5
TGTGCCAGCAGTTACTCTATGGACAGTATCACTGAAGCTTTCTTT,CASSYSMDSITEAFF,-,-,TRBJ1-1,TRBV6-2/TRBV6-3
TGCGCCAGCAGCGCGGATGGCAATCAGCCCCAGCATTTT,CASSADGNQPQHF,-,-,TRBJ1-5,TRBV5-1
TGTGCCACCAGTCCTGGGACAGGGTACTACTATGGCTACACCTTC,CATSPGTGYYYGYTF,-,TRBD1,TRBJ1-2,TRBV24-1
TGTGCCATCAGTGGAGGGGGCCAGAACTATGGCTACACCTTC,CAISGGGQNYGYTF,-,TRBD1,TRBJ1-2,TRBV10-3
TGCGCCAGTACACTTGGACTAGCGGGTGCCGGGGAGCTGTTTTTT,CASTLGLAGAGELFF,-,TRBD2,TRBJ2-2,TRBV5-1
TGTGCCTGGAGAACCGGGAGAAACTATGGCTACACCTTC,CAWRTGRNYGYTF,-,-,TRBJ1-2,TRBV30
TGCGCCAGCAGTGGGTCCCCCGGGACAGGAACGAACACTGAAGCTTTCTTT,CASSGSPGTGTNTEAFF,once,TRBD1,TRBJ1-1,TRBV10-2
TGTGCCATCAGTGAGACACGGGACAGGGGACGCGGGATGACCGGGGAGCTGTTTTTT,CAISETRDRGRGMTGELFF,-,TRBD1,TRBJ2-2,TRBV10-3
TGTGCCAGCAGCTTCTCACTTAGCGGGGGGGCAAATGAGCAGTTCTTC,CASSFSLSGGANEQFF,-,TRBD2,TRBJ2-1,TRBV7-3
TGTGCCACCTCGGAGACACTAGATGAACATACGCAGTATTTT,CATSETLDEHTQYF,-,-,TRBJ2-3,TRBV15
TGTGCCACCAGCAGTGATAGCGGGGGATTTCACACAGATACGCAGTATTTT,CATSSDSGGFHTDTQYF,few,TRBD2,TRBJ2-3,TRBV15
TGTGCCAGCAGTTACGCTGCAGGAGAGACCCAGTACTTC,CASSYAAGETQYF,-,-,TRBJ2-5,TRBV6-5
TGCGCCAGCAGCTCGGGACAGGGCGATTACAATGAGCAGTTCTTC,CASSSGQGDYNEQFF,-,TRBD1,TRBJ2-1,TRBV5-1
TGCAGCGTTGGGTCGACTAGCGGGGGAGCGGAGACCCAGTACTTC,CSVGSTSGGAETQYF,-,TRBD2,TRBJ2-5,TRBV29-1
TGTGCCAGCAGGCAGACTCTCTATGGCTACACCTTC,CASRQTLYGYTF,-,-,TRBJ1-2,TRBV6-6
TGTGCCAGCACCGACCAGGGTCAAGCGTCCTACGAGCAGTACTTC,CASTDQGQASYEQYF,-,-,TRBJ2-7,TRBV6-6
TGTGCCAGCAGTTCGAATAGCGGGGGTACAGATACGCAGTATTTT,CASSSNSGGTDTQYF,-,TRBD2,TRBJ2-3,TRBV27
TGTGCCAGCAGTTACCGAGGGGGACTAGCCCACGAGCAGTACTTC,CASSYRGGLAHEQYF,-,TRBD2,TRBJ2-7,TRBV6-6
TGTGCCAGCACCCTTATGGGAGGGGGTGGCTACACCTTC,CASTLMGGGGYTF,-,-,TRBJ1-2,TRBV28
TGTGCCAGCAGCTTAGCAACTAGCGGGAGCTACAATGAGCAGTTCTTC,CASSLATSGSYNEQFF,-,TRBD2,TRBJ2-1,TRBV7-9
TGTGCCAGCAGCACCCTAGCGGGGGGTCTCTCCTACAATGAGCAGTTCTTC,CASSTLAGGLSYNEQFF,once,TRBD2,TRBJ2-1,TRBV3-1/TRBV3-2
TGTGCCAGCAGCTTGACGCTAGCGGGGGGCCAGAACACCGGGGAGCTGTTTTTT,CASSLTLAGGQNTGELFF,-,TRBD2,TRBJ2-2,TRBV5-6
TGTGCCAGTAGTCCCGGGGGAGGAGGTGGCTACACCTTC,CASSPGGGGGYTF,-,-,TRBJ1-2,TRBV19
TGTGCCAGCAGCCCCCCCGGTAACTATGGCTACACCTTC,CASSPPGNYGYTF,-,-,TRBJ1-2,TRBV3-1/TRBV3-2
TGTGCCAGCAGCTTGCGCGGAGTGACAGATGAAAAACTGTTTTTT,CASSLRGVTDEKLFF,-,-,TRBJ1-4,TRBV5-4
TGTGCCAGCAGGTCAGGGAGGGAAAATTCACCCCTCCACTTT,CASRSGRENSPLHF,-,-,TRBJ1-6,TRBV6-5
TGCGCCAGCAGTGGACAGGAGAGTCAGCCCCAGCATTTT,CASSGQESQPQHF,-,-,TRBJ1-5,TRBV10-2
TGTGCCAGCCTATGGACAGGGGCCAGTGAAAATGAAAAACTGTTTTTT,CASLWTGASENEKLFF,-,TRBD1,TRBJ1-4,TRBV2